The 12 T cell receptor beta chains presented below share a single source sample, sequenced in a study of cytotoxic CD8 clonotypes in ibrutinib-treated CLL. TCRdb keeps only in-frame clones here, not all; method: immunoSEQ multiplex PCR. This sample has around 26,000 clones, with over 75% found just once. Sequencing used PBMCs, obtained after 24 months of ibrutinib treatment. The receptors stem from a human donor with chronic lymphocytic leukemia.

V is TRBV4-1 and J is TRBJ2-7; TRBD2 matches 10 bases. The J segment lost 0 bases and the V segment lost 4 bases, leaving 12 bases of the junction unmatched. The CDR3 covers 18 residues. Per the germline V gene, CDR1 is MGHRA and CDR2 is YSYEKL. CDR3 DNA sequence: TGCGCCAGCAGCCCCTGGACTAGCGGTGGTGTTAGCTCCTACGAGCAGTACTTC. This translates into CASSPWTSGGVSSYEQYF.

This clone was recorded once. The rearrangement links TRBV4-2 to TRBJ2-7, with 10 bases matching TRBD2. Trimming at V came to 0 bases and at J to 6 bases, leaving 8 bases not matched to a gene. This CDR3 is built from 16 residues. The germline gives CDR1 LGHNA, CDR2 YNFKEQ. CDR3 nucleotides: TGTGCCAGCAGCCAAGAGTCGTTCCTAGCGGGGGCCGAGCAGTACTTC. Translating it yields CASSQESFLAGAEQYF.

V is TRBV7-9 and J is TRBJ2-7; 7 positions agree with TRBD1. CDR1 and CDR2 (germline): SEHNR, FQNEAQ (reference sequence). V was clipped by 5 bases and J by 3 bases; unmatched bases: 7. This CDR3 region has 14 residues. This CDR3 reads CASSPTGPGYEQYF. Written as DNA, the CDR3 is TGTGCCAGCAGCCCGACAGGGCCTGGCTACGAGCAGTACTTC. Based on the CDR3 plus reference TRBV7-9 and TRBJ2-7, the full variable domain is DTGVSQNPRHKITKRGQNVTFRCDPISEHNRLYWYRQTLGQGPEFLTYFQNEAQLEKSRLLSDRFSAERPKGSFSTLEIQRTEQGDSAMYLCASSPTGPGYEQYFGPGTRLTVT.

This clone was counted once. J is TRBJ2-1 and V is TRBV11-3; 15 bases are shared with TRBD2. This CDR3 has 16 residues. Germline trimming cut 5 bases from V and 4 bases from J; bases unmatched to any gene: 3. The germline V gene has CDR1 SGHNT and CDR2 YENEEA. In DNA form, the CDR3 reads TGTGCCAGCAGCCCGGGACTAGCGGGGGGTTACAATGAGCAGTTCTTC. Translated, it gives CASSPGLAGGYNEQFF.

The rearrangement links TRBV9 to TRBJ2-3, with D perhaps given as TRBD1 or TRBD2 (5 bases each). CDR1 and CDR2 from the germline V gene are SGDLS and YYNGEE. The ends were cut back, 0 bases at V and 3 bases at J, with 11 bases in the middle. This CDR3 is 15 amino acids long. This chain's CDR3 is CASSVGGARTDTQYF. CDR3 bases: TGTGCCAGCAGCGTAGGAGGGGCAAGGACAGATACGCAGTATTTT.

The CDR3 coding sequence is TGCGCCAGCAGCCAGGGACAGGGGGTTTATAATTCACCCCTCCACTTT. Translated, it gives CASSQGQGVYNSPLHF. This chain links TRBV5-1 with TRBJ1-6; 11 bases line up with TRBD1. The germline gives CDR1 SGHRS, CDR2 YFSETQ. V gave up 4 bases and J gave up 4 bases; unmatched junction bases: 4. This CDR3 is 16 amino acids long.

The J gene is TRBJ2-1, the V gene TRBV11-1, with 9 bases fitting TRBD2. Germline lookup yields CDR1 SGHAT and CDR2 FQDESV (reference sequence). Trimming removed 4 bases from V and 8 bases from J; junction bases left unmatched: 15. The CDR3 sequence is 17 residues long. The CDR3 here is CASSSLLAGRPVDEQFF. The CDR3 DNA follows: TGTGCCAGCAGCTCCCTTCTAGCGGGGCGGCCGGTCGATGAGCAGTTCTTC.

As DNA, the CDR3 is TGCGCCAGCAGCCTCACGAACGCAGGGGATTATGGCTACACCTTC. Protein sequence: CASSLTNAGDYGYTF. V and J are TRBV4-1 and TRBJ1-2; tentatively, D is TRBD1 (6 bases). Germline CDR1 and CDR2: MGHRA and YSYEKL. This CDR3 comprises 15 residues. Trimming cost V 4 bases and J 5 bases, with 17 bases left between them.

The chain joins TRBV4-1 to TRBJ1-1, with 8 bases fitting TRBD1. After removal of 6 bases from V and 1 base from J, the junction contained 7 bases not matched to a gene. The CDR3 extends over 15 amino acids. Germline V CDR1 and CDR2: MGHRA, YSYEKL. The CDR3, as DNA: TGCGCCAGCAGGGACGGACAGGGATGGAACACTGAAGCTTTCTTT. It specifies CASRDGQGWNTEAFF.

CDR3 protein: CASSLRIESSYEQYF. In nucleotides, the CDR3 is TGTGCCAGCAGCCTAAGGATCGAGAGCTCCTACGAGCAGTACTTC. The rearrangement joins TRBV11-2 to TRBJ2-7, with D uncertain. V lost 5 bases and J lost 0, with 14 bases in between. This CDR3 is 15 amino acids long. The germline V gene encodes CDR1 SGHAT and CDR2 FQNNGV.

The rearrangement links TRBV19 to TRBJ2-1; TRBD1 agrees at 9 bases. The germline V gene has CDR1 LNHDA and CDR2 SQIVND (reference sequence). V dropped 5 bases and J dropped 7; count of bases not matched to a gene: 3. The CDR3 is 13 residues long. The CDR3 DNA follows: TGTGCCAGTAGTTTGACAGGGGGGAATGAGCAGTTCTTC. This translates into CASSLTGGNEQFF.

V and J are TRBV2 and TRBJ1-3; D unclear. CDR1 and CDR2 from the germline V gene are SNHLY and FYNNEI. Trimming cost V 8 bases and J 6 bases, with 17 bases left between them. The CDR3 is 14 residues long. The DNA for the CDR3 is TGTGCCAGCCGCGCGGGCCGCGTGGAAAACACCATATATTTT. Protein product: CASRAGRVENTIYF.